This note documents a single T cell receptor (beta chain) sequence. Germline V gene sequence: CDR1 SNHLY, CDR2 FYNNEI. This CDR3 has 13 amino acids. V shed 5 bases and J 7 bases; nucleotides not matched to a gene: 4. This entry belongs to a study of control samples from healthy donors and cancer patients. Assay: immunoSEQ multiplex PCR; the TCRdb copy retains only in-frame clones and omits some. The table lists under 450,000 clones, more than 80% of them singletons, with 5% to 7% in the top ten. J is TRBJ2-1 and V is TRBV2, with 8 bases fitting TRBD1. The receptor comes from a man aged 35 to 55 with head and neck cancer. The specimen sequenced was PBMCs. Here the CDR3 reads CASSRQGWNEQFF. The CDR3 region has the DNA TGTGCCAGCAGTCGACAGGGGTGGAATGAGCAGTTCTTC.